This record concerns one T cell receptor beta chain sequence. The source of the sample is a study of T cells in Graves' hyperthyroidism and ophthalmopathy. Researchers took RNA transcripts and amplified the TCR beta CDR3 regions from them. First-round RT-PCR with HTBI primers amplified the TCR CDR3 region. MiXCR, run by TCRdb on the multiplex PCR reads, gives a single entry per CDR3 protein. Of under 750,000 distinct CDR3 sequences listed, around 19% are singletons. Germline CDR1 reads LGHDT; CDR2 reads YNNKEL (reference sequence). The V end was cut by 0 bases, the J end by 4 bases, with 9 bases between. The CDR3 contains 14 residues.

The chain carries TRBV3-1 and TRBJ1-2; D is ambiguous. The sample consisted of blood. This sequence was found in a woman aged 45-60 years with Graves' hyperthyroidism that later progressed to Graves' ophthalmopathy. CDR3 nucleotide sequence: TGTGCCAGCAGCCAAGACCCGGCCTTCTATGGCTACACCTTC. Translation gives CASSQDPAFYGYTF.